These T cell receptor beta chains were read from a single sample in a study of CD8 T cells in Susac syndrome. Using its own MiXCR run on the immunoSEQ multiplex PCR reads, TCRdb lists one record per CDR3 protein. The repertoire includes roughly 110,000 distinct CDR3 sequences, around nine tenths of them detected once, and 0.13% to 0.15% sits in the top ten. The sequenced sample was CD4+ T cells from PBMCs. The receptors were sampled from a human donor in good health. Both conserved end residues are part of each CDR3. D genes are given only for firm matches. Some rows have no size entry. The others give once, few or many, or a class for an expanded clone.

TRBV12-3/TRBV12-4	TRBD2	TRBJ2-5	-	TGTGCCAGCAGTTTTTTGTCGGGAGGAGAGACCCAGTACTTC	CASSFLSGGETQYF
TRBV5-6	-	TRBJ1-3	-	TGTGCCAGCAGTTATCCGGACAGAATCTCTGGAAACACCATATATTTT	CASSYPDRISGNTIYF
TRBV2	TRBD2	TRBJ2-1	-	TGTGCCAGCATCCTCTTTGGCGGGACTAGCATCAATGAGCAGTTCTTC	CASILFGGTSINEQFF
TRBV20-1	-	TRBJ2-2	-	TGCAGTGCTGGACTTCTCAGGACCGGGGAGCTGTTTTTT	CSAGLLRTGELFF
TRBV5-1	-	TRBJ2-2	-	TGCGCCAGCAGCCCCCTCTTGCCCGGGGAGCTGTTTTTT	CASSPLLPGELFF
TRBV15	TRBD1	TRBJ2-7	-	TGTGCCACCAGCAGGGACAGGGGGGCATACGAGCAGTACTTC	CATSRDRGAYEQYF
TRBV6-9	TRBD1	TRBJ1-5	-	TGTGCCAGCAGTCAGAAAGGACAGGGGGCAGGTCAGCCCCAGCATTTT	CASSQKGQGAGQPQHF
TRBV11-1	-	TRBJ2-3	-	TGTGCCAGCAGCGGGGGCCTCGCGGGGGAGCGGCGGGGGCACACAGATACGCAGTATTTT	CASSGGLAGERRGHTDTQYF
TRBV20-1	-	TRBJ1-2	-	TGCAGTGCTAGATCGGGACCTAACTATGGCTACACCTTC	CSARSGPNYGYTF
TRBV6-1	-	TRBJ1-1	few	TGTGCCAGCAGGAGGGACGATGAGGCCGGCACTGAAGCTTTCTTT	CASRRDDEAGTEAFF